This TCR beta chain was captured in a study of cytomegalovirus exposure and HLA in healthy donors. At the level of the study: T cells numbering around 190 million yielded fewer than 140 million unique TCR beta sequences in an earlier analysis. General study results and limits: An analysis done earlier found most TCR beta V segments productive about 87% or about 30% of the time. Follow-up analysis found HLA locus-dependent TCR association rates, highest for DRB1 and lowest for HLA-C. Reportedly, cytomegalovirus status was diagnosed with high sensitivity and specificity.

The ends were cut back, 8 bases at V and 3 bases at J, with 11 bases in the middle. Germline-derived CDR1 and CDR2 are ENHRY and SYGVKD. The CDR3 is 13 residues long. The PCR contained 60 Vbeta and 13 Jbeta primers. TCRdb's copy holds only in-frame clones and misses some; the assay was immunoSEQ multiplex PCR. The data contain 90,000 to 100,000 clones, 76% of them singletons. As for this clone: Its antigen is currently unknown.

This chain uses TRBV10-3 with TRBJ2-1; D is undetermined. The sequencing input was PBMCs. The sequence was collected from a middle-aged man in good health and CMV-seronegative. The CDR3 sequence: CAIAGASYNEQFF. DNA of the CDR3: TGTGCCATCGCCGGAGCGAGCTACAATGAGCAGTTCTTC.